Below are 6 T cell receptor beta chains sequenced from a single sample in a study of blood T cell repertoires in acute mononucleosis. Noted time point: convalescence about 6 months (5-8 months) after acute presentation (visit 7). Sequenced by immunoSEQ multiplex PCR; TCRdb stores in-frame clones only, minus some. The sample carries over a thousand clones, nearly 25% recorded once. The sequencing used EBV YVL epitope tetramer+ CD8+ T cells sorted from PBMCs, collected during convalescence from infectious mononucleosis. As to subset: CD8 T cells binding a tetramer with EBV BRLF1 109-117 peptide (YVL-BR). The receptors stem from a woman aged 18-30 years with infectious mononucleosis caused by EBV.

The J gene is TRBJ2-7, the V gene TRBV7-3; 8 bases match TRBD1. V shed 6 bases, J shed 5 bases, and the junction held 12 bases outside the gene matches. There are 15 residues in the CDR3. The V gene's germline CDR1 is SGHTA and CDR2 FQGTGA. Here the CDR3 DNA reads TGTGCCAGCAGTTCCCACTCGGACAGGGTTGACGAGCAGTACTTC. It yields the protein CASSSHSDRVDEQYF.

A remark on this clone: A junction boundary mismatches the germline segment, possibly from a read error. The CDR3 region is CATSDTLAFTQYF. The CDR3 bases are TGTGCCACCAGTGATACCCTAGCTTTTACGCAGTATTTT. V and J are TRBV2 and TRBJ2-3; TRBD2 might be the D (5 bases). Germline V CDR1 and CDR2: SNHLY, FYNNEI. The CDR3 is made up of 13 amino acids.

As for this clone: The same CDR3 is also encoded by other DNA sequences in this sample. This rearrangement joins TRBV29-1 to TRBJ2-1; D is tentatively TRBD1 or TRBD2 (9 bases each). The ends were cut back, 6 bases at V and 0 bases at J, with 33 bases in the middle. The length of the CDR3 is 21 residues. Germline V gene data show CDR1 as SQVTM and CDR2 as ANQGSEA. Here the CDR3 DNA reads TGCAGCGTAGGAGGGACAGGGTCCGGGTCTAGCGGGGCTTACTCCTACAATGAGCAGTTCTTC. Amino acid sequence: CSVGGTGSGSSGAYSYNEQFF.

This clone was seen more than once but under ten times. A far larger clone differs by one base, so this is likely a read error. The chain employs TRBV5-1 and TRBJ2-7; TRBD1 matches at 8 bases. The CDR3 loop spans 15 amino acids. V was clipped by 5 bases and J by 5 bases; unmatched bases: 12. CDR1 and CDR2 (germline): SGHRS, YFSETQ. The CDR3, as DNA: TGCGCCAGCAGTTCCCACTCGGACAGGGTTGACGAGCAGTACTTC. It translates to CASSSHSDRVDEQYF.

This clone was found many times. CDR3 DNA: TGTGCCAGCAGTGCCCACAATGAGCAGTTCTTC. Translation gives CASSAHNEQFF. The rearrangement links TRBV7-6 to TRBJ2-1; D uncertain. CDR1 SGHVS and CDR2 FNYEAQ come from the germline V gene. The CDR3 consists of 11 residues. Trimming cost V 6 bases and J 5 bases, with 5 bases left between them.

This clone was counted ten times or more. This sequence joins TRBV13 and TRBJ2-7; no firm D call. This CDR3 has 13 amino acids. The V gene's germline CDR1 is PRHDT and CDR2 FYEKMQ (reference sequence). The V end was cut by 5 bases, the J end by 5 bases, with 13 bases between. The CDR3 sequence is CASSQILTHEQYF. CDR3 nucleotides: TGTGCCAGCAGCCAAATCCTCACACACGAGCAGTACTTC. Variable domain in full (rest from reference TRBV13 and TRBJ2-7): AAGVIQSPRHLIKEKRETATLKCYPIPRHDTVYWYQQGPGQDPQFLISFYEKMQSDKGSIPDRFSAQQFSDYHSELNMSSLELGDSALYFCASSQILTHEQYFGPGTRLTVT.